This entry concerns a single TCR beta chain. The V gene lost 2 bases and the J gene lost 4 bases, with 15 bases spanning the gap. CDR3 length equals 15 residues. Germline lookup yields CDR1 SGHNT and CDR2 YYREEE (reference sequence). Libraries were prepared by immunoSEQ multiplex PCR; TCRdb keeps only in-frame clonotypes and omits some of them. The repertoire holds about 83,000 clones, about 91% seen once, with 3% to 4.5% in the top ten. This entry belongs to a study of T cell changes during pregnancy in multiple sclerosis. The material sequenced was PBMCs, taken in the first trimester of pregnancy. This chain links TRBV5-4 with TRBJ1-1; the D gene is possibly TRBD1 (5 bases). This receptor was taken from a female donor in good health, serving as a control in a pregnancy study. Some clones in this sample may be carry-over from other donors' samples. Here the CDR3 DNA reads TGTGCCAGCAGCTTCACCGGGGGAGGAGCCACTGAAGCTTTCTTT. This sequence encodes CASSFTGGGATEAFF.